The next 8 T cell receptor beta chains were all read from a single sample in a study of shared clonotypes between healthy human individuals (dated by TCRdb to the early 2020s). To prepare the library, the immunoSEQ multiplex PCR assay was applied. The table comes from immuneACCESS by way of TCRdb, which keeps in-frame sequences with V and J called. Part of the clones is missing from these tables; in studies checked, under half for an unresolved V gene and the rest for unknown reasons. In this sample the table shows 550,000 to 700,000 clones, 55% to 85% of which occur a single time. Around 2% of the sample is in the top ten clones. The sequenced sample consisted of memory CD4+ T cells sorted from blood. Reading the label with the study, this specimen's cell subset or site is: CD45RA-negative fraction. Receptor source: a woman aged 25 to 45 in good health.

The rearrangement uses TRBV29-1 and TRBJ2-5; TRBD1 might be the D (7 bases). The end of the DNA fits TRBJ2-7 better, so the J call may be wrong. The CDR3 runs to 15 residues. Germline CDR1 and CDR2: SQVTM and ANQGSEA. CDR3 residues: CSVEAGGTDPYEQYF. CDR3 sequence (DNA): TGCAGCGTTGAAGCCGGAGGGACAGACCCCTACGAGCAGTACTTC.

V and J are TRBV28 and TRBJ2-3; the match to TRBD2 covers 10 bases. The ends lost 2 bases at V and 0 bases at J; junction bases unmatched: 5. This CDR3 has 17 residues. The germline V gene has CDR1 MDHEN and CDR2 SYDVKM. CDR3 region: CASSLGASGGSTDTQYF. The CDR3 DNA reads TGTGCCAGCAGTTTAGGGGCTAGCGGGGGTAGCACAGATACGCAGTATTTT.

The chain carries TRBV5-1 and TRBJ2-7; D may be TRBD2 (6 bases). Germline lookup yields CDR1 SGHRS and CDR2 YFSETQ. The CDR3 runs 14 residues. V was shortened by 3 bases and J by 7 bases, with 17 bases between the two germline ends. CDR3 nucleotides: TGCGCCAGCAGCTCCCGGGAGAAGGATGTAGAGCAGTACTTC. Translated: CASSSREKDVEQYF.

The chain recombines TRBV5-4 with TRBJ1-2; D possibly corresponds to TRBD1 (5 bases). V lost 0 bases, J lost 8 bases, and 14 bases lay in between. CDR3 length: 14 residues. Per the germline V gene, CDR1 is SGHNT and CDR2 is YYREEE (reference sequence). This chain's CDR3 is CASSLDRTQEGYTF. CDR3 in DNA: TGTGCCAGCAGCTTGGACAGGACACAGGAAGGCTACACCTTC.

The chain couples TRBV2 to TRBJ1-2; D is perhaps TRBD1 (5 bases). The V end was cut by 1 base, the J end by 7 bases, with 13 bases between. The CDR3 has 14 residues. Looked up from germline, CDR1 is SNHLY and CDR2 is FYNNEI. DNA of the CDR3: TGTGCCAGCAGTGAAGTTCGGCAGGGCGGTGGCTACACCTTC. Its protein product is CASSEVRQGGGYTF.

The chain is built from TRBV29-1 and TRBJ2-1; D ambiguous. Per germline, CDR1 SQVTM and CDR2 ANQGSEA. Between the trimmed V and J ends, which lost 7 bases and 4 bases, there was a span of 8 bases. The CDR3 totals 11 residues. The DNA for the CDR3 is TGCAGCGCTCTACTTTACAATGAGCAGTTCTTC. Translated, it gives CSALLYNEQFF.

This clone occurred once. The chain uses TRBV19 and TRBJ2-3; D gene ambiguous. Trimming removed 3 bases at V and 2 bases at J, with 18 bases between. Per germline, CDR1 LNHDA and CDR2 SQIVND (reference sequence). The CDR3 loop spans 17 amino acids. CDR3 sequence (DNA): TGTGCCAGTAGTATTAGCCATCCCAGGAAAATCACAGATACGCAGTATTTT. Encoded protein: CASSISHPRKITDTQYF.

CDR3 bases: TGCGCCAGCAGCTTCAGTGAAGGGGCCTATGGCTACACCTTC. Residues: CASSFSEGAYGYTF. The chain carries TRBV5-1 and TRBJ1-2, with D maybe TRBD1 (5 bases). V lost 2 bases and J lost 4, with 12 bases in between. Germline values: CDR1 SGHRS, CDR2 YFSETQ. There are 14 residues in the CDR3.